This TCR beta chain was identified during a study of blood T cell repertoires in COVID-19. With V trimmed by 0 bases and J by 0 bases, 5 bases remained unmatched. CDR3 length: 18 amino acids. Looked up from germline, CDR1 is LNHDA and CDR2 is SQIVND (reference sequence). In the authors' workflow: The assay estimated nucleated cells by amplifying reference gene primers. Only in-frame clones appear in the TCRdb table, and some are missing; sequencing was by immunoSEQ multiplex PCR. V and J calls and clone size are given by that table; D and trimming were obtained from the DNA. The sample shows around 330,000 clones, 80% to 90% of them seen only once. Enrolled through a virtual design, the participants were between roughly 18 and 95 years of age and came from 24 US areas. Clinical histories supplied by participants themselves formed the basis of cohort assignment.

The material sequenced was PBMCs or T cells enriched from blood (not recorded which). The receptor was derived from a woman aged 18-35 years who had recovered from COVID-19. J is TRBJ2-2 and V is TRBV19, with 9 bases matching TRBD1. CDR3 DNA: TGTGCCAGTAGTATAGATTTGGGACAGGGCACGAACACCGGGGAGCTGTTTTTT. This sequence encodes CASSIDLGQGTNTGELFF. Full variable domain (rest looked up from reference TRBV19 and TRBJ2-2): DGGITQSPKYLFRKEGQNVTLSCEQNLNHDAMYWYRQDPGQGLRLIYYSQIVNDFQKGDIAEGYSVSREKKESFPLTVTSAQKNPTAFYLCASSIDLGQGTNTGELFFGEGSRLTVL.